The source of this T cell receptor (beta chain) is a study of T cells in localized non-small cell lung cancer. Profiling relied on immunoSEQ multiplex PCR, and the TCRdb table lists in-frame clones only, not all of them. The profile shows over 2,500 clones, 34% of them singletons. Study-wide results and caveats: Because only a single region of the tumor was sequenced, heterogeneity remains possible. Adjacent lung exhibited a median of 57 among the 100 most abundant tumor clones. Elevated blood T cell density was associated with longer overall survival.

In regard to this clone: Its antigen remains unknown.

V gave up 5 bases and J gave up 7 bases; unmatched junction bases: 8. Per germline, CDR1 SGHDN and CDR2 FVKESK. The CDR3 contains 14 residues. This specimen consisted of lung tumor tissue, obtained before any cancer treatment. The clonotype originates from a female donor at least 60 years old with stage I lung adenocarcinoma. This rearrangement joins TRBV14 to TRBJ2-7, with 10 positions matching TRBD1. CDR3 nucleotide sequence: TGTGCCAGCAGCGTGACAGGGGGCGCGGGGGAGCAGTACTTC. Translating it yields CASSVTGGAGEQYF.